The following is a T cell receptor beta chain sequence with its context. Trimming took 2 bases from V and 1 from J, leaving 9 bases between them. Germline V gene data show CDR1 as ENHRY and CDR2 as SYGVKD. This CDR3 is 14 amino acids long. These data originate in a study of blood T cell repertoires in COVID-19. At the level of the study: Whether acute or convalescent, the COVID-19 samples came from the United States, Italy and Spain. From T cells, B-cell-depleted T cells, or PBMCs came the material, which was cDNA or gDNA.

As originally analysed: Amplified reference gene primers provided the basis for estimating nucleated cell counts. Clones were read by immunoSEQ multiplex PCR, and TCRdb kept only the in-frame ones, dropping some. V and J calls and clone size are those listed in that table; D and trimming were worked out from the DNA. The repertoire holds more than 150,000 clones, with around 81% as singletons. Recruited during active infection, patients (from Seattle) were subsequently followed longitudinally. The chain carries TRBV10-3 and TRBJ2-7, with a tentative D call TRBD1 (5 bases). The receptor was derived from an elderly woman with COVID-19, enrolled during active disease. Sequenced input: peripheral blood. Here the CDR3 reads CAISEATESYEQYF. In DNA, the CDR3 is TGTGCCATCAGTGAGGCGACAGAATCCTACGAGCAGTACTTC.